These T cell receptor beta chains were read from a single sample in a study of shared clonotypes between healthy human individuals. Profiled with immunoSEQ multiplex PCR; TCRdb holds only in-frame clones, not every one. The sample lists about 2.5 million clones; about nine tenths were seen once. Sequenced input: naive CD4+ T cells from PBMCs. Receptor source: a man younger than 30 in good health. Some clones in this sample may be carry-over from other donors' samples. Both conserved end residues are part of each CDR3. The D gene is left open where the match is weak. The size of a clone is reported for some rows only, either as once, few or many, or as a class for expanded clones.

V,size,D,J,CDR3,DNA
TRBV4-1,once,.,TRBJ2-3,CASSHELPQVSNTQYF,TGCGCCAGCAGCCATGAACTACCGCAAGTGTCAAATACGCAGTATTTT
TRBV5-5,.,.,TRBJ1-3,CASSLGKSSGNTIYF,TGTGCCAGCAGCTTGGGGAAGAGCTCTGGAAACACCATATATTTT
TRBV4-1,.,TRBD2,TRBJ2-1,CASSQALSGRAYNEQFF,TGCGCCAGCAGCCAGGCCCTAAGCGGGAGGGCCTACAATGAGCAGTTCTTC
TRBV9,.,.,TRBJ2-7,CASSVDDGYNSYEQYF,TGTGCCAGCAGCGTAGATGACGGATACAATTCCTACGAGCAGTACTTC
TRBV7-3,.,.,TRBJ2-1,CASSPGFQELQFF,TGTGCCAGCAGCCCCGGATTTCAGGAGCTGCAGTTCTTC
TRBV28,.,.,TRBJ2-1,CASSSSTPLEQFF,TGTGCCAGCAGTTCCTCGACCCCTCTGGAGCAGTTCTTC
TRBV6-1,.,.,TRBJ2-7,CASSELTFKQYF,TGTGCCAGCAGTGAGTTGACCTTCAAGCAGTACTTC
TRBV5-4,.,.,TRBJ1-3,CASSLGGVSGNTIYF,TGTGCCAGCAGCTTGGGGGGGGTCTCTGGAAACACCATATATTTT
TRBV2,.,TRBD2,TRBJ2-2,CASSSRLAGENTGELFF,TGTGCCAGCAGCTCCCGCCTAGCGGGAGAAAACACCGGGGAGCTGTTTTTT
TRBV6-1,.,TRBD2,TRBJ2-3,CASSGGLAGSLSTDTQYF,TGTGCCAGCAGTGGGGGACTAGCGGGATCCTTAAGCACAGATACGCAGTATTTT
TRBV14,.,TRBD2,TRBJ2-1,CASSQDPFAPSGRLSSYNEQFF,TGTGCCAGCAGCCAAGATCCATTCGCGCCTAGCGGGAGGCTGAGCTCCTACAATGAGCAGTTCTTC
TRBV5-1,.,TRBD2,TRBJ2-7,CASSLVGTSPSGGHEQYF,TGCGCCAGCAGCTTGGTCGGGACTAGCCCATCCGGAGGCCACGAGCAGTACTTC
TRBV4-1,once,.,TRBJ2-7,CASSQGKLGGAYEQYF,TGCGCCAGCAGCCAAGGCAAGCTCGGCGGGGCCTACGAGCAGTACTTC
TRBV30,.,.,TRBJ2-7,CAWSAGYYEQYF,TGTGCCTGGAGTGCGGGGTATTACGAGCAGTACTTC
TRBV7-3,.,TRBD2,TRBJ2-1,CASSLRSTSGSDNEQFF,TGTGCCAGCAGCTTAAGGAGTACTAGCGGGAGCGACAATGAGCAGTTCTTC
TRBV5-1,.,.,TRBJ2-6,CASSLGPFSGANVLTF,TGCGCCAGCAGCTTGGGGCCTTTCTCTGGGGCCAACGTCCTGACTTTC
TRBV19,.,.,TRBJ1-1,CASSRGRTEAFF,TGTGCCAGTAGTCGAGGGAGGACTGAAGCTTTCTTT